The text below deals with one T cell receptor (beta chain). The V end lost 7 bases, the J end lost 2 bases, and 11 bases lay between the germline ends. The germline V gene has CDR1 SNHLY and CDR2 FYNNEI. The length of the CDR3 is 13 residues. The sample comes from a study of blood T cell repertoires in COVID-19. Whole-study context: Samples representing acute and convalescent COVID-19 were sourced from the United States, Italy and Spain. PBMCs, B-cell-depleted T cells, or T cells were the source of the cDNA or gDNA that made up the material.

The table came from immunoSEQ multiplex PCR; TCRdb's copy has only in-frame clones and leaves some out. This sample has a few hundred thousand clones, with 80% to 90% found just once. Sequencing was done on a sample of PBMCs or T cells enriched from blood (not recorded which). The source is a man younger than 40 who had recovered from COVID-19. The gene calls are TRBV2 and TRBJ1-1; D is perhaps TRBD1 (5 bases). The CDR3 bases are TGTGCCAGCAATAGACAGTTAAACACTGAAGCTTTCTTT. Protein sequence: CASNRQLNTEAFF.